The 25 T cell receptor beta chains reported below all come from one sample, sequenced in a study of molecular identifiers for immune sequencing clone quantification. TCRdb re-called the PCR reads with MiXCR, one entry per CDR3 protein. Found here are 37,000 or so distinct CDR3 sequences, approximately 24% of them singletons; the top ten hold about 0.93%. The material sequenced was naive CD8+ T cells from blood, with Jurkat cell RNA spiked in. Sample subset: FACS-sorted CD8+CD4-CCR7+CD45RA+ naive T cells. The source of these receptors is a human donor in good health. Some libraries in this study had Jurkat cell RNA spiked in.

The chain combines TRBV4-1 with TRBJ2-3; TRBD2 matches 7 bases. Germline V gives CDR1 MGHRA, CDR2 YSYEKL. V shed 4 bases, J shed 4 bases, and the junction held 14 bases outside the gene matches. The CDR3 is made up of 17 amino acids. The chain's CDR3 is CASSLGGTTGVADTQYF. The DNA for the CDR3 is TGCGCCAGCAGCCTCGGCGGGACTACCGGAGTCGCAGATACGCAGTATTTT.

As concerns this clonotype: Just one base apart from a much larger clone, this may be a read error. This rearrangement joins TRBV7-9 to TRBJ2-1; 10 bases align to TRBD2. In germline, CDR1 is SEHNR, CDR2 FQNEAQ (reference sequence). The CDR3 contains 16 residues. Trimming removed 3 bases from V and 6 bases from J; junction bases left unmatched: 8. CDR3 sequence reads: CASSFIAGGRCNEQFF. The CDR3 DNA sequence: TGTGCCAGCAGCTTTATAGCGGGGGGACGCTGCAATGAGCAGTTCTTC.

This clonotype was seen repeatedly, ten times or more. The rearrangement joins TRBV20-1 to TRBJ1-2, with a tentative D call TRBD1 (5 bases). This CDR3 spans 17 amino acids. CDR1 is DFQATT and CDR2 is SNEGSKA in the germline V gene (reference sequence). V was cut by 5 bases and J by 2 bases, with 24 bases left in between. CDR3 in amino acids: CSAEPLTMTDTNYGYTF. The DNA for the CDR3 is TGCAGTGCTGAGCCCCTTACTATGACAGACACCAACTATGGCTACACCTTC.

In its sample, this clonotype was seen a few times. The V gene is TRBV29-1, the J gene TRBJ2-1; 11 nucleotides align to TRBD1. There are 15 residues in the CDR3. Germline CDR1 reads SQVTM; CDR2 reads ANQGSEA. V lost 5 bases and J lost 4; bases outside the gene matches: 7. DNA of the CDR3: TGCAGCGTTCTCGCCGGGACAGGGGGGTACAATGAGCAGTTCTTC. Amino acids: CSVLAGTGGYNEQFF.

Ten or more counts support this clonotype. The chain has TRBV15 and TRBJ2-7; unclear D gene. Germline V gene lookup returns CDR1 LNHNV and CDR2 YYDKDF (reference sequence). This CDR3 is built from 15 residues. Trimming stripped 0 bases from V and 6 bases from J, with 15 bases between. The CDR3 DNA is TGTGCCACCAGCAGAGATCTAACACCCTGGGCCGAGCAGTACTTC. Protein sequence: CATSRDLTPWAEQYF.

As concerns this clonotype: Given a much more abundant clone one base away, this may be a read error. This sequence joins TRBV7-3 and TRBJ2-1, with a possible D match to TRBD2 (5 bases). The CDR3 is made up of 12 amino acids. Germline V lookup: CDR1 SGHTA, CDR2 FQGTGA. CDR3 coding DNA: TGTGCCAGCAGCCTCCCGGGAAATGAGCAGATCTTC. Translated: CASSLPGNEQIF.

This clonotype was picked up one time. This clone may be a read error of a much larger clone one base away. The J gene is TRBJ2-3, the V gene TRBV12-3 or TRBV12-4, with TRBD2 matching 7 bases. CDR3 length: 14 amino acids. With 5 bases clipped from V and 3 bases from J, the junction kept 5 bases outside the gene matches. CDR3 DNA: TGTGCCAGCAGTGCCGGGGGGAGGACAGATACGCAGTATTTT. Amino acid sequence: CASSAGGRTDTQYF.

The DNA for the CDR3 is TGTGCCAGCAGCTCCTTAGAGACCCAGTACTTC. It codes for CASSSLETQYF. The rearrangement links TRBV7-9 to TRBJ2-5, with unresolved D. The length of the CDR3 is 11 residues. The germline V gene has CDR1 SEHNR and CDR2 FQNEAQ (reference sequence). V was trimmed by 4 bases and J by 4 bases, leaving 4 bases between them.

The chain employs TRBV6-6 and TRBJ1-5; 11 nucleotides match TRBD1. Germline V gene data show CDR1 as MNHNY and CDR2 as SVGAGI (reference sequence). V was pared by 4 bases and J by 6 bases, with 5 bases of the junction left unmatched. The CDR3 sequence is 15 residues long. The CDR3 loop reads CASSFGQGASQPQHF. The DNA for the CDR3 is TGTGCCAGCAGTTTCGGACAGGGGGCGTCTCAGCCCCAGCATTTT.

There are many counts of this clonotype. The genes are TRBV7-9 and TRBJ2-3; D possibly corresponds to TRBD2 (5 bases). Trimming shortened V by 4 bases and J by 5 bases, and 28 bases separated the two germline ends. The CDR3 sequence is 19 residues long. Germline V lookup: CDR1 SEHNR, CDR2 FQNEAQ (reference sequence). The DNA for the CDR3 is TGTGCCAGCAGCTCCCCGTCTAGCACACCTCGAGCGCACGGAGATACGCAGTATTTT. It translates to CASSSPSSTPRAHGDTQYF. Together with reference TRBV7-9 and TRBJ2-3, the CDR3 gives the full variable domain: DTGVSQNPRHKITKRGQNVTFRCDPISEHNRLYWYRQTLGQGPEFLTYFQNEAQLEKSRLLSDRFSAERPKGSFSTLEIQRTEQGDSAMYLCASSSPSSTPRAHGDTQYFGPGTRLTVL.

This clonotype has at least ten counts. The chain couples TRBV20-1 to TRBJ2-3, with a weak D call TRBD2 (6 bases). The V end was cut by 1 base, the J end by 1 base, with 15 bases between. Germline assignment: CDR1 DFQATT and CDR2 SNEGSKA (reference sequence). CDR3 size: 16 residues. The CDR3 protein is CSARGTVGEGTDTQYF. The CDR3 DNA is TGCAGTGCTAGAGGGACGGTGGGGGAGGGCACAGATACGCAGTATTTT.

This clonotype came up a few times. The chain combines TRBV28 with TRBJ2-5; D is unresolved. There are 16 residues in the CDR3. V was clipped by 3 bases and J by 4 bases, with 18 bases between them. Germline CDR1 and CDR2: MDHEN and SYDVKM. DNA for the CDR3: TGTGCCAGCAGTTTGGTAGTAAGCCCAGCCGGAGAGACCCAGTACTTC. Translating gives CASSLVVSPAGETQYF. The variable domain in full, with the rest retrieved from reference TRBV28 and TRBJ2-5, is DVKVTQSSRYLVKRTGEKVFLECVQDMDHENMFWYRQDPGLGLRLIYFSYDVKMKEKGDIPEGYSVSREKKERFSLILESASTNQTSMYLCASSLVVSPAGETQYFGPGTRLLVL.

This clonotype was counted many times. V gene TRBV27 combines with J gene TRBJ1-1, with D unresolved. The CDR3 spans 15 residues. Germline V gene data show CDR1 as MNHEY and CDR2 as SMNVEV (reference sequence). Deletions cut 5 bases from V and 1 base from J, with 14 bases between. This CDR3 is CASSPLEASNTEAFF. CDR3 coding DNA: TGTGCCAGCAGTCCCCTGGAGGCGTCGAACACTGAAGCTTTCTTT.

This clonotype was counted ten times or more. As DNA, the CDR3 is TGTGCCATCAGTGAAGTGGCTAGCGGACTCCAAGAGACCCAGTACTTC. It specifies CAISEVASGLQETQYF. The chain has TRBV10-3 and TRBJ2-5, with TRBD2 matching over 7 bases. The CDR3 runs to 16 residues. The V gene end was trimmed by 3 bases and the J gene end by 1 base; junction bases not matched to a gene: 8. Germline lookup yields CDR1 ENHRY and CDR2 SYGVKD.

At least ten counts were recorded for this clonotype. V gene TRBV7-2 combines with J gene TRBJ2-7, with D unresolved. Between the trimmed V and J ends, which lost 5 bases and 3 bases, there was a span of 11 bases. Germline CDR1 SGHTA, CDR2 FQGNSA. CDR3 length equals 13 residues. CDR3 in amino acids: CASSSFDGYEQYF. The CDR3 nucleotides read TGTGCCAGCAGCAGCTTTGACGGCTACGAGCAGTACTTC.

Only a few counts were recorded for this clonotype. One end of the junction fails to match germline, which may point to a read error. The chain links TRBV6-5 to TRBJ2-3; D gene uncertain. Germline assignment: CDR1 MNHEY and CDR2 SVGAGI. The CDR3 consists of 16 residues. CDR3 loop: CASSTSRVVGTDAQYF. The CDR3 DNA follows: TGTGCCAGCAGCACCTCTCGGGTGGTAGGCACAGATGCGCAGTATTTT.

This clonotype was counted ten times or more. The genes are TRBV30 and TRBJ2-7; 8 bases match TRBD1. This CDR3 is built from 14 residues. After removal of 4 bases from V and 3 bases from J, the junction contained 8 bases not matched to a gene. Looked up from germline, CDR1 is GTSNPN and CDR2 is SVGIG (reference sequence). CDR3 amino acids: CAWKPGTGDYEQYF. CDR3 nucleotides: TGTGCCTGGAAACCCGGGACAGGAGACTACGAGCAGTACTTC. The full variable domain, in which reference TRBV30 and TRBJ2-7 provide the parts outside the CDR3, is SQTIHQWPATLVQPVGSPLSLECTVEGTSNPNLYWYRQAAGRGLQLLFYSVGIGQISSEVPQNLSASRPQDRQFILSSKKLLLSDSGFYLCAWKPGTGDYEQYFGPGTRLTVT.

This clonotype was found many times. The V call is TRBV20-1, the J call TRBJ2-3; D is unresolved. Trimming stripped 6 bases from V and 1 base from J, with 17 bases between. The CDR3 has 15 amino acids. Germline-derived CDR1 and CDR2 are DFQATT and SNEGSKA (reference sequence). The CDR3 DNA reads TGCAGTGCCATTATTACCTCGGTCGGCACAGATACGCAGTATTTT. Translated: CSAIITSVGTDTQYF.

About this clonotype: Given the absence of the conserved phenylalanine or tryptophan at the CDR3 end, a read error is likely. Because the CDR3's place on the DNA is in doubt, the DNA is left out and the CDR3 is given as listed by TCRdb. The chain links TRBV2 to TRBJ2-5. Germline assignment: CDR1 SNHLY and CDR2 FYNNEI. Inclusive of both ends, the CDR3 amounts to 14 amino acids. CDR3 sequence: CARSESLGIATQDV.

This clonotype has just a few counts. The CDR3 DNA is TGTGCCAGCAGTCTTAGCGGGGACTGGGGCTACGAGCAGTACTTC. It yields the protein CASSLSGDWGYEQYF. This chain joins TRBV7-9 and TRBJ2-7, with TRBD2 matching over 8 bases. The CDR3 has 15 amino acids. Germline CDR1 is SEHNR and CDR2 is FQNEAQ (reference sequence). The V gene end was trimmed by 6 bases and the J gene end by 3 bases; junction bases not matched to a gene: 10.

This clonotype was seen more than once but under ten times. A much larger clone lies a single base off, so this may be a read error. This chain uses TRBV6-1 with TRBJ1-1; no reliable D call. The V gene's germline CDR1 is MNHNS and CDR2 SASEGT. CDR3 length equals 12 residues. CDR3 region: CASSRGNTGAFF. As DNA, the CDR3 is TGTGCCAGCAGTCGAGGGAACACTGGAGCTTTCTTT.

In its sample, this clonotype was seen once. This may be a read error, as it is one base from a much larger clone. V gene TRBV4-3 combines with J gene TRBJ2-7; 10 bases align to TRBD2. There are 17 residues in the CDR3. The germline CDR1 and CDR2 sequences are LGHNA and YSLEER. CDR3 amino acids: CASGQDRTGTSDYEQYF. In nucleotides, the CDR3 is TGCGCCAGCGGCCAAGATCGAACCGGGACTAGCGATTACGAGCAGTACTTC.

This clonotype came up many times. The V and J genes are TRBV6-5 and TRBJ2-3, with 12 bases aligning to TRBD2. CDR1 is MNHEY, CDR2 SVGAGI, per germline. V lost 8 bases to trimming and J lost 6 bases; unmatched junction nucleotides: 3. The CDR3 has 13 amino acids. CDR3 DNA sequence: TGTGCCAGCGGCGGGACTAGCGGGGATACGCAGTATTTT. This codes for CASGGTSGDTQYF.

This clonotype was found a few times. This may stem from a read error, because a much larger clone lies one nucleotide away. This sequence joins TRBV11-2 and TRBJ2-1; unclear D gene. This CDR3 region has 15 residues. Germline-derived CDR1 and CDR2 are SGHAT and FQNNGV. The CDR3 nucleotides read TGTGCCGGCAGCTTAGGGCCCGACACCTACAATGAGCAGTTCTTC. As protein: CAGSLGPDTYNEQFF.

The genes are TRBV29-1 and TRBJ2-7; the D call may be TRBD1 or TRBD2 (5 bases each). CDR3 length equals 14 residues. Looked up from germline, CDR1 is SQVTM and CDR2 is ANQGSEA. With 5 bases removed from V and 7 bases from J, the gap between germline ends came to 21 bases. As DNA, the CDR3 is TGCAGCGTTCTACTCCGGGACGGGTCCTTGGAGCAGTACTTC. Translated: CSVLLRDGSLEQYF.